The sequence of this TCR beta chain was determined in a study of T-cell memory formation after mild COVID-19. The CDR3 covers 14 residues. From germline, CDR1 is SGHTA and CDR2 FQGTGA. V was trimmed by 0 bases and J by 5 bases, leaving 10 bases between them. TCRdb called the 5' RACE reads again in MiXCR, with one record for every CDR3 protein. The sample has about 110,000 distinct CDR3 sequences; around a fifth are singletons. This receptor was identified in a man aged 18 to 35 who had mild COVID-19 (a few samples of this study predate the infection). Cell type and time point are not known. This sequence joins TRBV7-3 and TRBJ2-5; D gene unclear. Source material: PBMCs or a T cell subset sorted from them (not recorded which). The CDR3 sequence: CASSLTSGTETQYF. For the CDR3, the DNA is TGTGCCAGCAGCTTAACATCGGGCACGGAGACCCAGTACTTC.